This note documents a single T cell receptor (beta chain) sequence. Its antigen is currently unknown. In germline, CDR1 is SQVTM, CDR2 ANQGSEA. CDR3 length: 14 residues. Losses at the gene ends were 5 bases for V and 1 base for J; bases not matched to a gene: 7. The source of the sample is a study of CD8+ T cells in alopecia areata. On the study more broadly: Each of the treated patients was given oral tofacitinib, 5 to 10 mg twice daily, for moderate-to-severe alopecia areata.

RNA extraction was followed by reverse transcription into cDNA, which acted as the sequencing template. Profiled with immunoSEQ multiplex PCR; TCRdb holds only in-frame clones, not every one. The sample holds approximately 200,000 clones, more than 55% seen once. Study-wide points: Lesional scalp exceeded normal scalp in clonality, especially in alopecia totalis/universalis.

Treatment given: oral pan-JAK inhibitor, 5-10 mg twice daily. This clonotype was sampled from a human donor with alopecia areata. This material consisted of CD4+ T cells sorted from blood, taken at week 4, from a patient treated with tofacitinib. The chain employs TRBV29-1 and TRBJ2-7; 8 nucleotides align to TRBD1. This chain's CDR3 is CSVNRDRNSYEQYF. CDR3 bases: TGCAGCGTTAACCGGGACAGGAATTCCTACGAGCAGTACTTC.